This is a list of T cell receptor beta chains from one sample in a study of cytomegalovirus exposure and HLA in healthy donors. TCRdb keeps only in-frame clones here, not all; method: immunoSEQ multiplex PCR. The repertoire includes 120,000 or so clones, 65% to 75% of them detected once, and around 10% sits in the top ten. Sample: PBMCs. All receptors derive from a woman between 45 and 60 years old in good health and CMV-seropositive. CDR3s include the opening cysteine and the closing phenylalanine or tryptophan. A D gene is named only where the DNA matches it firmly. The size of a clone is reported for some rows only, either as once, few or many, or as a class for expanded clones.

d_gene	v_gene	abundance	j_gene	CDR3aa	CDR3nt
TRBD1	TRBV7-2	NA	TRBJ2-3	CASSLGTGATDTQYF	TGTGCCAGCAGCTTAGGGACAGGGGCCACAGATACGCAGTATTTT
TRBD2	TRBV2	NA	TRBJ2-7	CASGRAGGDYEQYF	TGTGCCAGCGGCAGGGCGGGAGGGGACTACGAGCAGTACTTC
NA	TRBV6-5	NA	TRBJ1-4	CASILPRASPYRLFF	TGTGCCAGCATTTTACCCAGGGCCAGCCCTTACAGGCTGTTTTTT
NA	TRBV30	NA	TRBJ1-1	CAWSEQLNTEAFF	TGTGCCTGGAGTGAACAGCTGAACACTGAAGCTTTCTTT
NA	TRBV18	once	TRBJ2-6	CASSPRNGSGANVLTF	TGTGCCAGCTCACCGAGGAACGGCTCTGGGGCCAACGTCCTGACTTTC
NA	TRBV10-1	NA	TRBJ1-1	CASARDINTEAFF	TGCGCCAGCGCACGGGACATAAACACTGAAGCTTTCTTT
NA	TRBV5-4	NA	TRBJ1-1	CASSETGKMNTEAFF	TGTGCCAGCAGCGAAACAGGGAAGATGAACACTGAAGCTTTCTTT
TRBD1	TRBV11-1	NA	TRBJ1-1	CASRWAGGTEAFF	TGTGCCAGCAGATGGGCAGGGGGCACTGAAGCTTTCTTT
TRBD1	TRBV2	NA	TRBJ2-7	CASSDPSGTASYEQYF	TGTGCCAGCAGTGACCCATCCGGGACAGCCTCCTACGAGCAGTACTTC
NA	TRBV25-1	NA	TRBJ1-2	CASSGDWGYTF	TGTGCCAGCAGCGGGGATTGGGGCTACACCTTC
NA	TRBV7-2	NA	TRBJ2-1	CASRPDGRSSYNEQFF	TGTGCCAGCAGGCCCGACGGAAGGAGCTCCTACAATGAGCAGTTCTTC
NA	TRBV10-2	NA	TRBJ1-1	CASSEFRGSAFF	TGCGCCAGCAGTGAATTCCGAGGTTCAGCTTTCTTT
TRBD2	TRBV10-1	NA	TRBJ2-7	CASRSEGLAQLYF	TGCGCCAGCCGCTCGGAAGGACTAGCCCAACTGTACTTC
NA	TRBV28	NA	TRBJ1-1	CASSQQVIMNTEAFF	TGTGCCAGCAGTCAACAGGTGATAATGAACACTGAAGCTTTCTTT
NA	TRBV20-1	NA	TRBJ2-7	CSAFNSYEQYF	TGCAGTGCGTTCAACTCCTACGAGCAGTACTTC
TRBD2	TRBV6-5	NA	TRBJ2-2	CASSFLSGRAAGELFF	TGTGCCAGCAGTTTCCTTAGCGGGAGGGCCGCCGGGGAGCTGTTTTTT
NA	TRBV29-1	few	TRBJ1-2	CSVGDRHGYTF	TGCAGCGTTGGCGACAGGCATGGCTACACCTTC
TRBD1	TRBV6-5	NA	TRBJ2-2	CASSLQGRGTGELFF	TGTGCCAGCAGTTTACAGGGGAGAGGCACCGGGGAGCTGTTTTTT
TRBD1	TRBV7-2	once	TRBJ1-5	CASSLMGQGANQPQHF	TGTGCCAGCAGCCTAATGGGACAGGGGGCCAATCAGCCCCAGCATTTT
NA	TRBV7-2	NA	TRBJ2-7	CASSSDVVPGGEQYF	TGTGCCAGCAGCTCCGACGTGGTCCCTGGGGGCGAGCAGTACTTC
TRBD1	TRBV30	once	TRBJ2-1	CAWSGGQGTYNEQFF	TGTGCCTGGAGTGGGGGACAGGGGACTTACAATGAGCAGTTCTTC
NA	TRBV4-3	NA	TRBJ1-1	CASSQGGGRQAFF	TGCGCCAGCAGCCAAGGCGGAGGACGGCAAGCTTTCTTT
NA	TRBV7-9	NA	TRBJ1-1	CASSLVLGDTEAFF	TGTGCCAGCAGCTTAGTTTTAGGGGACACTGAAGCTTTCTTT